The rows below give T cell receptor beta chains drawn from one sample of a study of cytomegalovirus exposure and HLA in healthy donors. This table comes from immunoSEQ multiplex PCR, and its TCRdb copy is limited to in-frame clones, with some not included. This table holds 65,000 to 100,000 clones, roughly 93% found once. Sequencing was performed on PBMCs. The receptor set was obtained from a woman aged 30 to 39 in good health and CMV-seronegative. Each CDR3 is given with its conserved first and last residue. D genes are given only for firm matches. The size of a clone is reported for some rows only, either as once, few or many, or as a class for expanded clones.

clone_size d_call cdr3_length j_call v_call cdr3_nt cdr3_aa
NA TRBD2 18 TRBJ2-1 TRBV5-1 TGCGCCAGCTCAAAAGGGAGGGCAGAATTCAGCTCCTACAATGAGCAGTTCTTC CASSKGRAEFSSYNEQFF
NA NA 15 TRBJ2-7 TRBV29-1 TGCAGCGTTGTCCCCCCAGGGAAAGTTACCTACGAGCAGTACTTC CSVVPPGKVTYEQYF
NA NA 15 TRBJ1-1 TRBV28 TGTGCCAGCAGGTTCGGGGGGAAAGGGAACACTGAAGCTTTCTTT CASRFGGKGNTEAFF
NA NA 14 TRBJ2-1 TRBV7-9 TGTGCCAGCAGCACCCCGAAGGGAGACAATGAGCAGTTCTTC CASSTPKGDNEQFF
NA TRBD1 14 TRBJ1-1 TRBV18 TGTGCCAGCTCACAGACAGGGTCTCACACTGAAGCTTTCTTT CASSQTGSHTEAFF
NA TRBD1 13 TRBJ2-7 TRBV12-5 TGTGCTAGTGGTTCGGGACAGAGGGACGAGCAGTACTTC CASGSGQRDEQYF
once NA 13 TRBJ2-7 TRBV7-2 TGTGCCAGCAGGCGGAATCAGGGTTACGAGCAGTACTTC CASRRNQGYEQYF
NA TRBD1 16 TRBJ1-1 TRBV11-2 TGTGCCAGCAGCTCATACCAACGGGACAGGAACACTGAAGCTTTCTTT CASSSYQRDRNTEAFF
NA TRBD2 14 TRBJ2-5 TRBV5-6 TGTGCCAGCAGCTTCCGGGAGGGTCAAGAGACCCAGTACTTC CASSFREGQETQYF
NA TRBD1 16 TRBJ2-6 TRBV27 TGTGCCAGCAGATTACAGGGGATCTTTGGGGCCAACGTCCTGACTTTC CASRLQGIFGANVLTF